This record looks at one T cell receptor (beta chain) sequence and its context. Isolating CD4+ and CD8+ cells involved positive magnetic bead selection on an AutoMACS. Their purity was then checked by flow cytometry. Sequencing used immunoSEQ multiplex PCR; TCRdb keeps in-frame clones, though not all of them. Of about 11,000 clones in the sample, around 80% were seen once. This CDR3 is built from 15 residues. Germline CDR1 and CDR2: LGHNA and YNFKEQ. After removal of 4 bases from V and 4 bases from J, the junction contained 3 bases not matched to a gene. These data come from a study of somatic mutations in cytotoxic T cells in rheumatoid arthritis. Study at large: Collection of patient blood (30 ml EDTA) took place right after diagnosis, before any treatment.

The chain combines TRBV4-2 with TRBJ2-2; 10 bases align to TRBD2. The sequenced material came from CD8+ T cells sorted from blood. The sequence came from an older woman with rheumatoid arthritis. The CDR3 spells CASSPSGSLTGELFF. The CDR3 DNA is TGTGCCAGCAGCCCTAGCGGGAGCCTCACCGGGGAGCTGTTTTTT.